The clone carrying this T cell receptor (beta chain) was found once. Its target is not known. The unexposed donors gave CD4+ T cells in about 2011-2019, prior to COVID-19. The table came from immunoSEQ multiplex PCR; TCRdb's copy has only in-frame clones and leaves some out. Here the sample spans some 70,000 clones, approximately 95% being singletons. Germline values: CDR1 GTSNPN, CDR2 SVGIG (reference sequence). The CDR3 is made up of 18 amino acids. Between the trimmed V and J ends, which lost 1 base and 0 bases, there was a span of 19 bases. The data stem from a study of CD4 T cells in relation to SARS-CoV-2 and coronaviruses. Looking at the study overall: The restricting HLA molecule for shared crossreactive spike epitopes was mapped.

General study findings and limits: In about 65% of donors, memory CD4+ clonotypes crossrecognized SARS-CoV-2 and at least one common cold coronavirus spike. Compared with monoreactive clones, crossreactive clones showed significantly weaker SARS-CoV-2 expansion. The assay detects memory recall responses, not culture-primed primary responses.

The chain joins TRBV30 to TRBJ2-1, with TRBD2 as a possible D gene (6 bases). Sequencing was done on a sample of naive CD4+ T cells from PBMCs. The subset denotes: naive CD4+ T cells isolated by negative enrichment. The TCR comes from a human donor in good health. The CDR3 loop is CAWSGIGRREFSYNEQFF. The CDR3 nucleotides read TGTGCCTGGAGTGGGATCGGGCGGCGGGAATTCTCCTACAATGAGCAGTTCTTC.